This note documents a single T cell receptor (beta chain) sequence. What it recognizes is unknown. The data were taken from a study of shared clonotypes between healthy human individuals. General study results and limits: Across subsets, estimated richness was generally greater for naive than for memory populations.

CDR1 and CDR2 from the germline V gene are MDHEN and SYDVKM. The CDR3 sequence is 16 residues long. V was shortened by 3 bases and J by 7 bases, with 18 bases between the two germline ends. Genomic DNA of every subset was divided equally among multiple immunoSEQ plates. TCRdb's copy holds only in-frame clones and misses some; the assay was immunoSEQ multiplex PCR. The table includes 2 million to 2.5 million clones, 95% detected once. This TCR was recovered from a man younger than 30 in good health. Sequencing was done on a sample of naive CD4+ T cells sorted from blood. Subset meaning: CD45RA+ positively selected. The chain joins TRBV28 to TRBJ1-4, with D unresolved. CDR3 sequence reads: CASSLRSGVKSEKLFF. CDR3 bases: TGTGCCAGCAGTTTGAGGTCGGGCGTAAAGAGTGAAAAACTGTTTTTT.